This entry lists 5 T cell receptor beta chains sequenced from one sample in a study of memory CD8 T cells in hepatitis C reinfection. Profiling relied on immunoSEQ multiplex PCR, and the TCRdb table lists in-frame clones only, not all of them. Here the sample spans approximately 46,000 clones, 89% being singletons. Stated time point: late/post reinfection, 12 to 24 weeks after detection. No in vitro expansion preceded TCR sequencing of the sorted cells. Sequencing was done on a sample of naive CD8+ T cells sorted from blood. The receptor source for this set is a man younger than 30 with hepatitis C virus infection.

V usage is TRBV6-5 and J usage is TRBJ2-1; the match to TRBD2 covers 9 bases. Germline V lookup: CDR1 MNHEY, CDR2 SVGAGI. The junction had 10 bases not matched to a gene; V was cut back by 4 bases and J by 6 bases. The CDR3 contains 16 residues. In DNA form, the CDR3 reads TGTGCCAGCAGTTTCCATAGCGGGAGAGGTCTCAATGAGCAGTTCTTC. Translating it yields CASSFHSGRGLNEQFF.

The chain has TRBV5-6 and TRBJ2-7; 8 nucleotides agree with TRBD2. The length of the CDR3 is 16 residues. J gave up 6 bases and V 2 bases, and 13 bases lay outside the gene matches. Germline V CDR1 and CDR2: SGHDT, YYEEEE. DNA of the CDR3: TGTGCCAGCAGCTTCTCCAGCGGGAGCTCTTACGGCGAGCAGTACTTC. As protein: CASSFSSGSSYGEQYF.

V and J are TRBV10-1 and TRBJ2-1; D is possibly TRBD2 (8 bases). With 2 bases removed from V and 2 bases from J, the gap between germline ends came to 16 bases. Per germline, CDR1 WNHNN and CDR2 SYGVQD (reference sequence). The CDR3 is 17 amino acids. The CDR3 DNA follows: TGCGCCAGCAGTGAGGAGGGGGCGGGGGGCCCCTACAATGAGCAGTTCTTC. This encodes CASSEEGAGGPYNEQFF.

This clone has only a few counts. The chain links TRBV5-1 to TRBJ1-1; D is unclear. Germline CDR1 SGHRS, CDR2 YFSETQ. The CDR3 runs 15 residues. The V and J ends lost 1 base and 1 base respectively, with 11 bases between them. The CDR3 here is CASSLNVGGNTEAFF. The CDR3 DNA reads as TGCGCCAGCAGCTTGAACGTCGGCGGGAACACTGAAGCTTTCTTT. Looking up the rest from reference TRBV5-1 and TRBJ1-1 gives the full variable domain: KAGVTQTPRYLIKTRGQQVTLSCSPISGHRSVSWYQQTPGQGLQFLFEYFSETQRNKGNFPGRFSGRQFSNSRSEMNVSTLELGDSALYLCASSLNVGGNTEAFFGQGTRLTVV.

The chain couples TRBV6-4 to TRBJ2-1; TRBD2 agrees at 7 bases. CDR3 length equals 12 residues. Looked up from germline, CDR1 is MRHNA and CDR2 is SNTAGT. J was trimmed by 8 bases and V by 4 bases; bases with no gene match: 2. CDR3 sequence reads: CASSVGGDEQFF. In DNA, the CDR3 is TGTGCCAGCAGTGTGGGAGGGGATGAGCAGTTCTTC.